What follows are 21 T cell receptor beta chains derived from one specimen sequenced in a study of cytomegalovirus exposure and HLA in healthy donors. PCR was performed using 60 Vbeta and 13 Jbeta primers. Clones were read by immunoSEQ multiplex PCR, and TCRdb kept only the in-frame ones, dropping some. The profile shows 98,000 or so clones, 76% of them singletons. The specimen sequenced was PBMCs. The receptors were sampled from a woman younger than 35 in good health and CMV-seropositive.

V is TRBV14 and J is TRBJ1-2; tentative D call: TRBD1 (5 bases). Per the germline V gene, CDR1 is SGHDN and CDR2 is FVKESK. CDR3 length: 13 amino acids. Trimming left V 3 bases short and J 7 bases short, with 12 bases between. The CDR3 here is CASSHDSSGGYTF. In nucleotides, the CDR3 is TGTGCCAGCAGCCACGACAGTTCCGGTGGCTACACCTTC.

The chain recombines TRBV14 with TRBJ2-1; 7 bases line up with TRBD2. The germline V gene encodes CDR1 SGHDN and CDR2 FVKESK. CDR3 size: 15 residues. The V and J ends lost 2 bases and 6 bases, in that order; junction bases with no gene match: 7. CDR3 amino acids: CASSQYASGRNEQFF. In nucleotides, the CDR3 is TGTGCCAGCAGCCAATACGCTAGCGGTCGCAATGAGCAGTTCTTC. The variable domain in full, completed from reference TRBV14 and TRBJ2-1, reads EAGVTQFPSHSVIEKGQTVTLRCDPISGHDNLYWYRRVMGKEIKFLLHFVKESKQDESGMPNNRFLAERTGGTYSTLKVQPAELEDSGVYFCASSQYASGRNEQFFGPGTRLTVL.

The chain carries TRBV10-1 and TRBJ2-3; 9 bases line up with TRBD2. The CDR3 contains 17 residues. Trimming cost V 3 bases and J 3 bases; bases outside gene matches: 10. CDR1 is WNHNN, CDR2 SYGVQD, per germline (reference sequence). CDR3: CASSDGVVAGVTDTQYF. The CDR3, as DNA: TGCGCCAGCAGTGATGGAGTGGTAGCGGGAGTGACAGATACGCAGTATTTT.

This clone has a count of ten or more. The J gene is TRBJ2-7, the V gene TRBV6-5, with TRBD2 as a possible D gene (6 bases). The germline V gene has CDR1 MNHEY and CDR2 SVGAGI. V was clipped by 0 bases and J by 2 bases, with 14 bases between them. There are 16 residues in the CDR3. The DNA of the CDR3 is TGTGCCAGCAGTTACTCGAATAGCGGATCTGCCTACGAGCAGTACTTC. Translation gives CASSYSNSGSAYEQYF.

The chain carries TRBV19 and TRBJ2-6; D ambiguous. The CDR3 is 17 amino acids. Per the germline V gene, CDR1 is LNHDA and CDR2 is SQIVND (reference sequence). V was pared by 6 bases and J by 0 bases, with 15 bases between. The CDR3, as DNA: TGTGCCAGTAGCACAGCCACGCTCTTCTCTGGGGCCAACGTCCTGACTTTC. Amino acids: CASSTATLFSGANVLTF. Together with reference TRBV19 and TRBJ2-6, the CDR3 gives the full variable domain: DGGITQSPKYLFRKEGQNVTLSCEQNLNHDAMYWYRQDPGQGLRLIYYSQIVNDFQKGDIAEGYSVSREKKESFPLTVTSAQKNPTAFYLCASSTATLFSGANVLTFGAGSRLTVL.

The chain couples TRBV6-5 to TRBJ2-7; perhaps TRBD2 as D (5 bases). V was trimmed by 8 bases and J by 6 bases, leaving 17 bases between them. CDR1 and CDR2 from the germline V gene are MNHEY and SVGAGI. The CDR3 spans 13 residues. CDR3 in DNA: TGTGCCAGCCGATACACCCAGAGGGCCGAGCAGTACTTC. Protein: CASRYTQRAEQYF.

V is TRBV11-2 and J is TRBJ2-7; tentative D call: TRBD1 (6 bases). Germline assignment: CDR1 SGHAT and CDR2 FQNNGV. Trimming left V 1 base short and J 1 base short, with 14 bases between. CDR3 length: 16 residues. The chain's CDR3 is CASSLGSGTNSYEQYF. DNA for the CDR3: TGTGCCAGCAGCTTAGGGTCCGGGACAAATTCCTACGAGCAGTACTTC.

The chain recombines TRBV5-1 with TRBJ2-7, with 8 bases fitting TRBD1. CDR1 is SGHRS and CDR2 is YFSETQ in the germline V gene. Unmatched junction bases numbered 8, after V lost 0 bases and J lost 6 bases. The CDR3 covers 15 residues. The DNA for the CDR3 is TGCGCCAGCAGCTTGGACAGGGGGGCCCATCGCGAGCAGTACTTC. This encodes CASSLDRGAHREQYF.

The CDR3 DNA reads as TGCGCCAGCAGCGGCCGCGGGACTAGCGGGGGTAACACCGGGGAGCTGTTTTTT. This encodes CASSGRGTSGGNTGELFF. This chain joins TRBV4-1 and TRBJ2-2, with 14 bases identical to TRBD2. V lost 5 bases, J lost 2 bases, and 7 bases stayed unmatched. The V gene's germline CDR1 is MGHRA and CDR2 YSYEKL. CDR3 length: 18 amino acids.

Worth noting for this clone: Lacking the conserved final phenylalanine or tryptophan, this CDR3 likely reflects a read error. This rearrangement joins TRBV15 to TRBJ2-4; 8 nucleotides agree with TRBD2. Germline V lookup: CDR1 LNHNV, CDR2 YYDKDF (reference sequence). V lost 2 bases and J lost 0; bases outside the gene matches: 9. The CDR3 runs to 18 residues. The CDR3, as DNA: TGTGCCACCAGCAGACCCCTAGGACTAGCCGAAGCCAAAAACATTCAGTACCTC. It is translated as CATSRPLGLAEAKNIQYL.

The J gene is TRBJ2-7, the V gene TRBV2, with TRBD2 as a possible D gene (5 bases). Deletions cut 8 bases from V and 0 bases from J, with 5 bases between. The CDR3 spans 11 residues. Germline CDR1 SNHLY, CDR2 FYNNEI. The CDR3 DNA is TGTGCCAGCGAGGGCTCCTACGAGCAGTACTTC. Its protein product is CASEGSYEQYF.

In regard to this clone: Mismatch with germline at one junction end may stem from a read error. The chain combines TRBV7-7 with TRBJ2-2; TRBD2 aligns across 10 bases. Germline values: CDR1 SSHAT, CDR2 FNYEAQ (reference sequence). The length of the CDR3 is 17 residues. The CDR3 DNA reads TGTGCTAGCAGCAACGCACCGGGACTAGCGATGTCCGGGGAGCTGTTTTTT. This encodes CASSNAPGLAMSGELFF. The complete variable domain, with remaining parts taken from reference TRBV7-7 and TRBJ2-2, reads GAGVSQSPRYKVTKRGQDVTLRCDPISSHATLYWYQQALGQGPEFLTYFNYEAQPDKSGLPSDRFSAERPEGSISTLTIQRTEQRDSAMYRCASSNAPGLAMSGELFFGEGSRLTVL.

A single count supports this clone. The genes are TRBV7-2 and TRBJ2-3; no reliable D call. The V end was cut by 5 bases, the J end by 11 bases, with 8 bases between. Germline lookup yields CDR1 SGHTA and CDR2 FQGNSA. The CDR3 is made up of 10 amino acids. The CDR3 coding sequence is TGTGCCAGCAGCCGAGTACGGCAGTATTTT. Its translation is CASSRVRQYF.

The CDR3 DNA sequence: TGTGCCAGCAGCTTAGATAGCTATGAGCAGTTCTTC. The encoded protein is CASSLDSYEQFF. The V gene is TRBV7-9, the J gene TRBJ2-1; D is unresolved. V was shortened by 1 base and J by 8 bases, with 6 bases between the two germline ends. The length of the CDR3 is 12 residues. Germline V gene data show CDR1 as SEHNR and CDR2 as FQNEAQ (reference sequence).

This clone was detected only once. This chain connects TRBV6-5 to TRBJ1-2; the D is unclear. V gave up 6 bases and J gave up 5 bases, with 13 bases separating them. The CDR3 totals 13 residues. Germline CDR1 reads MNHEY; CDR2 reads SVGAGI. This CDR3 is CASRERVGYGYTF. CDR3 DNA: TGTGCCAGCAGGGAGCGGGTTGGGTATGGCTACACCTTC.

The genes are TRBV28 and TRBJ2-3; 11 bases map to TRBD2. The CDR3 is 16 amino acids. The ends lost 5 bases at V and 4 bases at J; junction bases unmatched: 8. Germline V gene lookup returns CDR1 MDHEN and CDR2 SYDVKM. CDR3 sequence reads: CASSRPTSGSPDTQYF. The CDR3 nucleotides read TGTGCCAGCAGTCGACCCACTAGCGGGAGTCCAGATACGCAGTATTTT.

This clone was recorded a few times. The rearrangement joins TRBV2 to TRBJ1-1, with 8 bases aligning to TRBD1. Germline loops: CDR1 SNHLY, CDR2 FYNNEI. The CDR3 consists of 14 residues. Germline trimming cut 7 bases from V and 5 bases from J; bases unmatched to any gene: 9. The DNA for the CDR3 is TGTGCCAGCACCGGACAGGGAAGAGGAACTGAAGCTTTCTTT. It codes for CASTGQGRGTEAFF.

The rearrangement uses TRBV7-6 and TRBJ1-1, with no clear D. This CDR3 has 13 amino acids. Germline V gene sequence: CDR1 SGHVS, CDR2 FNYEAQ. The germline V and J ends were trimmed by 1 base and 4 bases, with 7 bases remaining between them. The CDR3: CASSLGGFTEAFF. CDR3 DNA: TGTGCCAGCAGCTTAGGCGGGTTCACTGAAGCTTTCTTT.

This clone showed up just a few times. This sequence joins TRBV18 and TRBJ2-3, with a possible D match to TRBD2 (5 bases). The germline CDR1 and CDR2 sequences are KGHSH and LQKENI. The V end was cut by 3 bases, the J end by 4 bases, with 11 bases between. The CDR3 runs to 14 residues. This CDR3 is CASSPLTGSDTQYF. The CDR3 nucleotides read TGTGCCAGCTCACCCCTCACGGGGTCAGATACGCAGTATTTT.

Here the CDR3 reads CASSPSLGTGAYEQYF. The CDR3 DNA follows: TGTGCCAGCTCACCCTCGCTGGGGACAGGCGCCTACGAGCAGTACTTC. The chain uses TRBV18 and TRBJ2-7; 8 bases are a match to TRBD1. CDR1 is KGHSH, CDR2 LQKENI, per germline. The CDR3 sequence is 16 residues long. Trimming cost V 3 bases and J 2 bases; bases outside gene matches: 9.

The chain carries TRBV10-3 and TRBJ1-5; TRBD1 agrees at 8 bases. The CDR3 is 14 residues long. Trimming took 8 bases from V and 5 from J; bases not matched to a gene: 8. Germline-derived CDR1 and CDR2 are ENHRY and SYGVKD. The CDR3 is CAIGQGSQDQPQHF. CDR3 DNA: TGTGCCATCGGACAGGGTTCGCAAGATCAGCCCCAGCATTTT.